The clone carrying this T cell receptor beta chain was observed a single time. The target antigen is unknown. The source of the sample is a study of T cell responses to AZD1222 COVID-19 vaccine. About the research overall: Investigators merged groups given second doses at roughly 4 or roughly 12 weeks.

This CDR3 comprises 13 residues. With 6 bases removed from V and 1 base from J, the gap between germline ends came to 7 bases. Germline V CDR1 and CDR2: MDHEN, SYDVKM. The data were produced by immunoSEQ multiplex PCR, yet TCRdb's version contains in-frame clones alone and is incomplete. The sample has 99,000 or so clones; 88% are singletons. Findings and caveats of the study: The study identified only five to seven AZD1222 recipients as seropositive at baseline. A mostly white British donor set with more females was recruited, and clonal diversity was possibly underestimated.

The chain joins TRBV28 to TRBJ1-5; TRBD1 is a possible D gene (6 bases). The sequences come from peripheral blood, collected on day 0 of AZD1222 vaccination. The receptor was isolated from an adult in good health. Here the CDR3 reads CASRQGSNQPQHF. The CDR3 DNA is TGTGCCAGCAGACAGGGAAGCAATCAGCCCCAGCATTTT.